The 10 T cell receptor beta chains listed next were all sequenced from one sample in a study of blood T cell repertoires in COVID-19. Generated by immunoSEQ multiplex PCR, the TCRdb table keeps only in-frame clones and is missing some. The sample shows fewer than 400,000 clones, around 90% of them seen only once. The specimen was peripheral blood. The source is a woman in her thirties with COVID-19, enrolled during active disease.

The chain combines TRBV5-6 with TRBJ1-4, with D unresolved. The CDR3 length is 16 residues. The germline V gene encodes CDR1 SGHDT and CDR2 YYEEEE. Trimming took off 0 bases at V and 4 bases at J, with 13 bases between the two ends. The CDR3 region is CASSLGWQEDNEKLFF. CDR3 sequence (DNA): TGTGCCAGCAGCTTGGGTTGGCAGGAGGATAATGAAAAACTGTTTTTT.

The chain combines TRBV5-4 with TRBJ1-2; D gene ambiguous. This CDR3 has 13 residues. With 2 bases removed from V and 0 bases from J, the gap between germline ends came to 5 bases. The germline V gene encodes CDR1 SGHNT and CDR2 YYREEE (reference sequence). The CDR3: CASSLPANYGYTF. The CDR3 DNA reads as TGTGCCAGCAGCTTACCAGCTAACTATGGCTACACCTTC.

V and J are TRBV28 and TRBJ1-2, with TRBD1 matching over 9 bases. Germline lookup yields CDR1 MDHEN and CDR2 SYDVKM. After removal of 2 bases from V and 3 bases from J, the junction contained 7 bases not matched to a gene. The CDR3 spans 16 residues. The CDR3 DNA is TGTGCCAGCAGTTTAAAAACAGGGGGCACGGACTATGGCTACACCTTC. Protein product: CASSLKTGGTDYGYTF.

This chain connects TRBV12-5 to TRBJ1-1; D is undetermined. Per the germline V gene, CDR1 is LGHNT and CDR2 is FRNRAP. The CDR3 has 15 amino acids. Trimming removed 2 bases from V and 4 bases from J, with 14 bases in between. Here the CDR3 DNA reads TGTGCTAGTGGTTTGCCCTCACGGGAGAGCACTGAAGCTTTCTTT. Translation gives CASGLPSRESTEAFF.

This clone appeared once. The chain links TRBV13 to TRBJ2-5, with 8 bases aligning to TRBD2. CDR1 and CDR2 (germline): PRHDT, FYEKMQ (reference sequence). The trim removed 2 bases at V and 4 bases at J, leaving 3 bases unmatched. This CDR3 has 14 residues. CDR3 region: CASSLRSGGETQYF. The CDR3 DNA sequence: TGTGCCAGCAGCTTACGGAGCGGGGGAGAGACCCAGTACTTC.

A word on this clone: Other nucleotide sequences in the sample specify the same CDR3. This chain connects TRBV5-1 to TRBJ1-1, with TRBD1 identical over 10 bases. Germline CDR1 SGHRS, CDR2 YFSETQ. This CDR3 contains 13 residues. Germline trimming cut 3 bases from V and 5 bases from J; bases unmatched to any gene: 1. DNA for the CDR3: TGCGCCAGCAGCTGGACAGGGGGGACTGAAGCTTTCTTT. Its protein is CASSWTGGTEAFF.

The gene calls are TRBV5-8 and TRBJ1-1; D is unclear. CDR3 length: 13 amino acids. V lost 1 base and J lost 6, with 10 bases in between. Per germline, CDR1 SGHTS and CDR2 YDEGEE. The CDR3 sequence: CASSLTRGAEAFF. CDR3 DNA: TGTGCCAGCAGCTTGACTCGAGGCGCTGAAGCTTTCTTT. Variable domain in full (rest from reference TRBV5-8 and TRBJ1-1): EAGVTQSPTHLIKTRGQQATLRCSPISGHTSVYWYQQALGLGLQFLLWYDEGEERNRGNFPPRFSGRQFPNYSSELNVNALELEDSALYLCASSLTRGAEAFFGQGTRLTVV.

The chain joins TRBV11-3 to TRBJ2-5; TRBD1 is a possible D gene (5 bases). CDR3 length: 17 amino acids. Looked up from germline, CDR1 is SGHNT and CDR2 is YENEEA. The ends were cut back, 1 base at V and 4 bases at J, with 19 bases in the middle. CDR3 amino acids: CASSLVIRVGAPETQYF. The CDR3 coding sequence is TGTGCCAGCAGCTTAGTTATCAGGGTTGGGGCGCCAGAGACCCAGTACTTC.

This clone was counted once. The chain is built from TRBV5-4 and TRBJ2-1; 9 bases are a match to TRBD2. CDR3 length equals 16 residues. V lost 4 bases and J lost 1; bases outside the gene matches: 6. Looked up from germline, CDR1 is SGHNT and CDR2 is YYREEE (reference sequence). The CDR3 region is CASSPAAGGSYNEQFF. The DNA for the CDR3 is TGTGCCAGCAGCCCCGCAGCGGGAGGATCCTACAATGAGCAGTTCTTC.

This sequence joins TRBV19 and TRBJ2-5; tentatively, D is TRBD1 (6 bases). Trimming pared 5 bases from V and 5 bases from J, leaving 15 bases between. This CDR3 comprises 14 residues. CDR1 and CDR2 (germline): LNHDA, SQIVND (reference sequence). The CDR3 sequence is CASSPSRGGETQYF. CDR3 bases: TGTGCCAGTAGTCCCAGCAGGGGCGGGGAGACCCAGTACTTC. The full variable domain, in which reference TRBV19 and TRBJ2-5 provide the parts outside the CDR3, is DGGITQSPKYLFRKEGQNVTLSCEQNLNHDAMYWYRQDPGQGLRLIYYSQIVNDFQKGDIAEGYSVSREKKESFPLTVTSAQKNPTAFYLCASSPSRGGETQYFGPGTRLLVL.